What follows are 12 T cell receptor beta chains derived from one specimen sequenced in a study of T cell changes during pregnancy in multiple sclerosis. Assay used: immunoSEQ multiplex PCR; TCRdb lists only in-frame clones, some missing. The table records around 31,000 clones, approximately 86% of them present only once. The sequencing used CD4+ T cells from peripheral blood mononuclear cells, collected in the first trimester of pregnancy. The receptors originated from a female donor in good health, enrolled as a control in a pregnancy study.

DNA of the CDR3: TGTGCCAGCAGCTTACGAGGCGGGGGGGGTTACAATGAGCAGTTCTTC. Residues: CASSLRGGGGYNEQFF. The chain uses TRBV7-3 and TRBJ2-1; 9 nucleotides align to TRBD2. CDR3 length: 16 residues. The V and J ends lost 2 bases and 4 bases, in that order; junction bases with no gene match: 6. CDR1 is SGHTA, CDR2 FQGTGA, per germline.

This clone was counted once. The genes are TRBV19 and TRBJ1-5; 11 bases align to TRBD1. Looked up from germline, CDR1 is LNHDA and CDR2 is SQIVND (reference sequence). V lost 5 bases to trimming and J lost 4 bases; unmatched junction nucleotides: 1. The CDR3 runs to 14 residues. The CDR3 DNA reads TGTGCCAGTAGTGGGACAGGGGGAAATCAGCCCCAGCATTTT. Residues: CASSGTGGNQPQHF.

The V call is TRBV30, the J call TRBJ2-5; D remains ambiguous. Trimming removed 0 bases from V and 4 bases from J, with 6 bases in between. Germline V gene lookup returns CDR1 GTSNPN and CDR2 SVGIG (reference sequence). The CDR3 is 12 amino acids. CDR3 sequence: CAWSVQTETQYF. CDR3 coding DNA: TGTGCCTGGAGTGTACAGACAGAGACCCAGTACTTC. Full variable domain (remainder filled in from reference TRBV30 and TRBJ2-5): SQTIHQWPATLVQPVGSPLSLECTVEGTSNPNLYWYRQAAGRGLQLLFYSVGIGQISSEVPQNLSASRPQDRQFILSSKKLLLSDSGFYLCAWSVQTETQYFGPGTRLLVL.

The gene calls are TRBV29-1 and TRBJ1-5; 7 bases map to TRBD1. V gave up 6 bases and J gave up 4 bases; unmatched junction bases: 6. The CDR3 is 13 residues long. Germline V gene sequence: CDR1 SQVTM, CDR2 ANQGSEA. The CDR3 sequence is CSVGTAWNQPQHF. The CDR3 DNA reads as TGCAGCGTCGGGACAGCATGGAATCAGCCCCAGCATTTT.

This clone was counted once. This chain uses TRBV7-2 with TRBJ1-1; 7 bases map to TRBD1. Trimming took 3 bases from V and 0 from J; bases not matched to a gene: 7. This CDR3 comprises 16 residues. The germline V gene encodes CDR1 SGHTA and CDR2 FQGNSA. In DNA form, the CDR3 reads TGTGCCAGCAGCTTCCGTTGGACAGGTGTGAACACTGAAGCTTTCTTT. Translating gives CASSFRWTGVNTEAFF.

The chain carries TRBV27 and TRBJ1-4, with D perhaps matching TRBD1 (5 bases). The CDR3 consists of 15 residues. V was cut by 2 bases and J by 8 bases, with 15 bases left in between. Germline-derived CDR1 and CDR2 are MNHEY and SMNVEV (reference sequence). CDR3 DNA: TGTGCCAGCAGTTTAGGGGCAGGGCTTGGAGAAAAACTGTTTTTT. Translated: CASSLGAGLGEKLFF.

The rearrangement links TRBV6-5 to TRBJ1-4; D is unclear. V shed 0 bases and J shed 0 bases, with 8 bases lying between them. This CDR3 contains 16 residues. Germline CDR1 and CDR2: MNHEY and SVGAGI. CDR3 bases: TGTGCCAGCAGTTACTCTCCGGGGTCAACTAATGAAAAACTGTTTTTT. Translating it yields CASSYSPGSTNEKLFF.

This chain joins TRBV12-5 and TRBJ1-3, with D perhaps matching TRBD1 (6 bases). Germline CDR1 is LGHNT and CDR2 is FRNRAP. The CDR3 covers 20 residues. V was cut by 4 bases and J by 0 bases, with 25 bases left in between. CDR3 sequence: CASGWDGTPRGPYSGNTIYF. CDR3 bases: TGTGCTAGTGGTTGGGATGGGACGCCCAGGGGCCCCTACTCTGGAAACACCATATATTTT.

The rearrangement links TRBV5-1 to TRBJ1-5; 8 bases line up with TRBD1. CDR3 length: 15 residues. Trimming took 0 bases from V and 5 from J; bases not matched to a gene: 4. CDR1 is SGHRS, CDR2 YFSETQ, per germline. The CDR3 nucleotides read TGCGCCAGCAGCTTGGAGACAGGGGTGGATCAGCCCCAGCATTTT. It specifies CASSLETGVDQPQHF.

This rearrangement joins TRBV10-3 to TRBJ2-1; 9 bases are a match to TRBD1. Per the germline V gene, CDR1 is ENHRY and CDR2 is SYGVKD. J was trimmed by 2 bases and V by 3 bases; bases with no gene match: 8. The CDR3 consists of 17 residues. The CDR3 sequence is CAISETGTGHPYNEQFF. The CDR3 bases are TGTGCCATCAGTGAAACCGGGACAGGGCATCCCTACAATGAGCAGTTCTTC.

The rearrangement joins TRBV10-3 to TRBJ1-2; perhaps TRBD1 as D (5 bases). CDR1 and CDR2 (germline): ENHRY, SYGVKD. V was pared by 5 bases and J by 10 bases, with 11 bases between. The CDR3 has 11 residues. This CDR3 is CAISTQGSYTF. DNA for the CDR3: TGTGCCATCAGTACGCAGGGATCCTACACCTTC.

This clone has a handful of counts. The CDR3 DNA reads TGTGCCAGCAGAACAGGGGCAGGAAACACCATATATTTT. This sequence encodes CASRTGAGNTIYF. The chain has TRBV7-9 and TRBJ1-3, with 7 nucleotides matching TRBD1. The germline gives CDR1 SEHNR, CDR2 FQNEAQ (reference sequence). The V and J ends lost 6 bases and 4 bases, in that order; junction bases with no gene match: 3. The CDR3 is 13 residues long.